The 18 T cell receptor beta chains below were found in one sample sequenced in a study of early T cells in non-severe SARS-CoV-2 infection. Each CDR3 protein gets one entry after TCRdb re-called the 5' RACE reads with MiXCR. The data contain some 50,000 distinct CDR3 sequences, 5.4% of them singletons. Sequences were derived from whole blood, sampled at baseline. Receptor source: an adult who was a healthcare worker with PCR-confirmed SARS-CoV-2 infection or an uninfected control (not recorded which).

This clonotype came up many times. The CDR3 bases are TGTGCCAGCCTCGGACTAGCGGGACACGAGCAGTACTTC. As protein: CASLGLAGHEQYF. The genes are TRBV27 and TRBJ2-7, with 12 bases lining up with TRBD2. Germline V gene sequence: CDR1 MNHEY, CDR2 SMNVEV (reference sequence). The CDR3 sequence is 13 residues long. The V and J ends lost 8 bases and 5 bases, in that order; junction bases with no gene match: 4.

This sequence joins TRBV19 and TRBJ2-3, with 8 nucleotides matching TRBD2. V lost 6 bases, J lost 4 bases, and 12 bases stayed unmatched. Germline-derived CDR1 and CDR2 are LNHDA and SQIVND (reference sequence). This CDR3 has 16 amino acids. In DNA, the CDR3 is TGTGCCAGTAGGGAGAGGGCGGGAGGTTCGGCAGATACGCAGTATTTT. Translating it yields CASRERAGGSADTQYF. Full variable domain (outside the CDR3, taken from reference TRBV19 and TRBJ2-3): DGGITQSPKYLFRKEGQNVTLSCEQNLNHDAMYWYRQDPGQGLRLIYYSQIVNDFQKGDIAEGYSVSREKKESFPLTVTSAQKNPTAFYLCASRERAGGSADTQYFGPGTRLTVL.

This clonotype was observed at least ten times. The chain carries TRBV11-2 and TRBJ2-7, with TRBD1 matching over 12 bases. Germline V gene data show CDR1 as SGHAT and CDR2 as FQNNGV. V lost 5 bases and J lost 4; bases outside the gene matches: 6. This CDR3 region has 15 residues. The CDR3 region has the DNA TGTGCCAGCAGCCCGAGGGACAGGGGGCTTTACGAGCAGTACTTC. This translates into CASSPRDRGLYEQYF.

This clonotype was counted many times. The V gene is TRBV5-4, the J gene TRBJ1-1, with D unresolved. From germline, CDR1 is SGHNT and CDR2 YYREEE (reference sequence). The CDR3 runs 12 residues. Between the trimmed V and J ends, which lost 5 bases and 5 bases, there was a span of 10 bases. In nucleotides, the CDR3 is TGTGCCAGCAGTTCCTTAGGGACTGAAGCTTTCTTT. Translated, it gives CASSSLGTEAFF.

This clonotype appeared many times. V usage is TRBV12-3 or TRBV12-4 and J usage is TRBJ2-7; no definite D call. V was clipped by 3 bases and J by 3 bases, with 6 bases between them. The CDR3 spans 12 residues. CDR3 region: CASSLVLYEQYF. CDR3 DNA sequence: TGTGCCAGCAGTTTGGTCCTCTACGAGCAGTACTTC.

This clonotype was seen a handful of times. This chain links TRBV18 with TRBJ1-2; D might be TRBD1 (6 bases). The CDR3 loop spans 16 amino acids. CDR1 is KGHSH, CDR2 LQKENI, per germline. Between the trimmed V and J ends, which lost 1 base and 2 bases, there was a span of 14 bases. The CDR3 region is CASSPLQGLQNYGYTF. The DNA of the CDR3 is TGTGCCAGCTCACCACTCCAGGGGCTGCAAAACTATGGCTACACCTTC.

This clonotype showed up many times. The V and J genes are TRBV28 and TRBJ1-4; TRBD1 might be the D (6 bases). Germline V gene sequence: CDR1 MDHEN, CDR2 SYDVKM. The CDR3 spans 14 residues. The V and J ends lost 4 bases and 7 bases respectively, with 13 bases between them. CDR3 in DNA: TGTGCCAGCAGTTACAGGGATAGCGGTGAAAAACTGTTTTTT. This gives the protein CASSYRDSGEKLFF. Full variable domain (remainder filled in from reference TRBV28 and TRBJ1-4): DVKVTQSSRYLVKRTGEKVFLECVQDMDHENMFWYRQDPGLGLRLIYFSYDVKMKEKGDIPEGYSVSREKKERFSLILESASTNQTSMYLCASSYRDSGEKLFFGSGTQLSVL.

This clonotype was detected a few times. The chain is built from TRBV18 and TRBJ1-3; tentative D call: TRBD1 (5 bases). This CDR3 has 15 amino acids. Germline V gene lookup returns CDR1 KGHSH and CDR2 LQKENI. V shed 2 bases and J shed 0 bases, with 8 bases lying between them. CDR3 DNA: TGTGCCAGCTCACCAGGCGGGACCTCTGGAAACACCATATATTTT. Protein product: CASSPGGTSGNTIYF.

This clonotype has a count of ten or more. The CDR3 nucleotides are TGTGCCAGCAGTCCTCCCCCTGACAGGGTGACAGATACGCAGTATTTT. Protein product: CASSPPPDRVTDTQYF. The V call is TRBV28, the J call TRBJ2-3, with 7 bases identical to TRBD1. This CDR3 spans 16 amino acids. Germline V gene lookup returns CDR1 MDHEN and CDR2 SYDVKM. The V and J ends lost 5 bases and 3 bases, in that order; junction bases with no gene match: 11.

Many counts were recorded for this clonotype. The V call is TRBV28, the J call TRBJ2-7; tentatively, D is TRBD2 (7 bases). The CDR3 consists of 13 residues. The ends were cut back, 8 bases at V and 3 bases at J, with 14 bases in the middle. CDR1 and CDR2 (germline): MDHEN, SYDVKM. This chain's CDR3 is CASGRGNGYEQYF. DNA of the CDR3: TGTGCCAGCGGGAGGGGGAACGGCTACGAGCAGTACTTC.

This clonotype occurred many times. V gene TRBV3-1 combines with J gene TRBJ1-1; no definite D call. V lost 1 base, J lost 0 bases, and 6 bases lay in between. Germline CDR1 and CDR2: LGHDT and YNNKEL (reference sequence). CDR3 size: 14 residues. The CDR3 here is CASSQVALNTEAFF. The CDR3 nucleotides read TGTGCCAGCAGCCAAGTTGCTCTGAACACTGAAGCTTTCTTT. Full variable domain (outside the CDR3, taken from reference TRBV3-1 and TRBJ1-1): DTAVSQTPKYLVTQMGNDKSIKCEQNLGHDTMYWYKQDSKKFLKIMFSYNNKELIINETVPNRFSPKSPDKAHLNLHINSLELGDSAVYFCASSQVALNTEAFFGQGTRLTVV.

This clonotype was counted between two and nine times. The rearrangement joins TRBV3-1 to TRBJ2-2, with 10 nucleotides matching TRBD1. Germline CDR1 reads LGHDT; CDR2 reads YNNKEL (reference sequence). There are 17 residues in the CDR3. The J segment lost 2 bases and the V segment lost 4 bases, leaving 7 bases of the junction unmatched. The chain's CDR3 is CASSLLGQGRNTGELFF. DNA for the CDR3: TGTGCCAGCAGCCTGTTGGGACAGGGGAGAAACACCGGGGAGCTGTTTTTT.

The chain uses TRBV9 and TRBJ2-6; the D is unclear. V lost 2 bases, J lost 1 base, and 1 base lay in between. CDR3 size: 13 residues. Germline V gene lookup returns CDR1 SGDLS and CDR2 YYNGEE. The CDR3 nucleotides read TGTGCCAGCAGCGTGTCTGGGGCCAACGTCCTGACTTTC. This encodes CASSVSGANVLTF.

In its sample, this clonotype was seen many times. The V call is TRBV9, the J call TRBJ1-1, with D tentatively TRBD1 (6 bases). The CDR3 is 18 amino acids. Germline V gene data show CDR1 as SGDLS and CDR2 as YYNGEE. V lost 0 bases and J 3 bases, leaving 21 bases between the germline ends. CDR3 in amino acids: CASSVGPGYRAGDTEAFF. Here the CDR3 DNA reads TGTGCCAGCAGCGTAGGCCCCGGCTACAGGGCCGGGGACACTGAAGCTTTCTTT.

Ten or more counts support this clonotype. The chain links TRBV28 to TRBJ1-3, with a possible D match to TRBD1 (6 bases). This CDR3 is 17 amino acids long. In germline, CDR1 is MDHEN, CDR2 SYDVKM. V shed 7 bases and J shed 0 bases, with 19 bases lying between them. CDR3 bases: TGTGCCAGCATCAAGGGGGGAAAGCCGGGCTCTGGAAACACCATATATTTT. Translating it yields CASIKGGKPGSGNTIYF. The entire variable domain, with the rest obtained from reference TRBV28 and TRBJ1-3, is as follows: DVKVTQSSRYLVKRTGEKVFLECVQDMDHENMFWYRQDPGLGLRLIYFSYDVKMKEKGDIPEGYSVSREKKERFSLILESASTNQTSMYLCASIKGGKPGSGNTIYFGEGSWLTVV.

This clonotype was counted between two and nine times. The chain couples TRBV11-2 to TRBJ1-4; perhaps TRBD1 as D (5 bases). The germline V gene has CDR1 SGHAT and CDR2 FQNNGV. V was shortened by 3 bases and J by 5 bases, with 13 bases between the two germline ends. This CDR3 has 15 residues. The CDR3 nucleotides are TGTGCCAGCAGCTTCACCGGGACTGGCAATGAAAAACTGTTTTTT. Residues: CASSFTGTGNEKLFF.

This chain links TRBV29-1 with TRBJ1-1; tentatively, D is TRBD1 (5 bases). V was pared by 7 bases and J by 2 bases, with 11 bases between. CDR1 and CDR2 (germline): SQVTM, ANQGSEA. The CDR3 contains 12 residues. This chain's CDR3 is CSGGSPNTEAFF. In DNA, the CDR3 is TGCAGCGGGGGGTCCCCAAACACTGAAGCTTTCTTT.

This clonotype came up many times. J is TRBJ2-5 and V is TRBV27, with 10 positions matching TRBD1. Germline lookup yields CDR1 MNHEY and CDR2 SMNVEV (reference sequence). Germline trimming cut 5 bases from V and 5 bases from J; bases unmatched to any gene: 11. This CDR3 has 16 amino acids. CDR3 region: CASSPSTGGLLETQYF. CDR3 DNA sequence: TGTGCCAGCAGTCCCTCGACAGGGGGCTTGTTGGAGACCCAGTACTTC.